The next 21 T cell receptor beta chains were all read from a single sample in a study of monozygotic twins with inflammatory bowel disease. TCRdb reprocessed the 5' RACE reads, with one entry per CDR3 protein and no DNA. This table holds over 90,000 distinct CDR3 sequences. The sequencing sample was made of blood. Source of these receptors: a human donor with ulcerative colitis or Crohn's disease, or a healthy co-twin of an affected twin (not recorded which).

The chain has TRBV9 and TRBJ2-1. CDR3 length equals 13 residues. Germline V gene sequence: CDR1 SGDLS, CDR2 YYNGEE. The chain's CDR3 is CASSGRTYNEQFF. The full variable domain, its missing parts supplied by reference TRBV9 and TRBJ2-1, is DSGVTQTPKHLITATGQRVTLRCSPRSGDLSVYWYQQSLDQGLQFLIQYYNGEERAKGNILERFSAQQFPDLHSELNLSSLELGDSALYFCASSGRTYNEQFFGPGTRLTVL.

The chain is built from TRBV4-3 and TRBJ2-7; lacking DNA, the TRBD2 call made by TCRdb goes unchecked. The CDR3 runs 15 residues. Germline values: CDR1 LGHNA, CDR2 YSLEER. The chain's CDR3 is CASSQNLAGAYEQYF.

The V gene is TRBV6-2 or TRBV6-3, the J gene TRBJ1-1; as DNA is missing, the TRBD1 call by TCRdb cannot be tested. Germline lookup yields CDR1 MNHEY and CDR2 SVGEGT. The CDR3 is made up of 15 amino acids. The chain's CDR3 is CASSYRGQGGTEAFF.

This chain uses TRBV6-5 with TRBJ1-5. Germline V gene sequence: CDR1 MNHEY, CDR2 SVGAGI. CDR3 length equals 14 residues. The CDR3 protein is CASSYSGSNQPQHF.

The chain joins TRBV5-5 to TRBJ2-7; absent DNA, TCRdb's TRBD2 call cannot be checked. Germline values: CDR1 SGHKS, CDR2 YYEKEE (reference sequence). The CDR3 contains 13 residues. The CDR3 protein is CASSPSGPLEQYF.

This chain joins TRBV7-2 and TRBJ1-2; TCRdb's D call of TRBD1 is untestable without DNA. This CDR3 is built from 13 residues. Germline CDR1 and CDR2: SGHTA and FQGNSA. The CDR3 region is CASSLVGAGGYTF.

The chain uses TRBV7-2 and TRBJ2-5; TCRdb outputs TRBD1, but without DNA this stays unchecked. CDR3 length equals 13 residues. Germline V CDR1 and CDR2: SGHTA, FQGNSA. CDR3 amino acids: CASSHDSQETQYF.

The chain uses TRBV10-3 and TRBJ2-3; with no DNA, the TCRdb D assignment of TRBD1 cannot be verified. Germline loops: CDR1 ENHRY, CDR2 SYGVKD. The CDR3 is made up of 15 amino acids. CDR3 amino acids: CAISASGRSTDTQYF.

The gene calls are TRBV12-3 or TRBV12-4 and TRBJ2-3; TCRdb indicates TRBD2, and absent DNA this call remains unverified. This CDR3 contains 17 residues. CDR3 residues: CASSTGTSGGAKDTQYF.

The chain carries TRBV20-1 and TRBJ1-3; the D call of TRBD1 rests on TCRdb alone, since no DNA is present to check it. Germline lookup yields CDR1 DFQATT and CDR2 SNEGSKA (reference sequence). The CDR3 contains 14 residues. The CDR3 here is CSASDRGSGNTIYF.

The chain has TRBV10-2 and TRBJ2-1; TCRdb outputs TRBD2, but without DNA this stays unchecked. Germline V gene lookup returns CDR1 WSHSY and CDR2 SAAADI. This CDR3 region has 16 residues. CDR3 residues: CASSDWPAGGRNEQFF.

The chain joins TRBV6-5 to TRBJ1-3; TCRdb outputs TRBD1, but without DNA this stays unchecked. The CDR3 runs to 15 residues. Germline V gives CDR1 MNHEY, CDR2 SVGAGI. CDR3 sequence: CASSFTGEGGNTIYF.

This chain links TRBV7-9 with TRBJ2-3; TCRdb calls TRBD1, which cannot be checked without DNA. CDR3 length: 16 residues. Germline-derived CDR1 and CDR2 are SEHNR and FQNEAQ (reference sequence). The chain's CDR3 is CASSPLASEFRDTQYF.

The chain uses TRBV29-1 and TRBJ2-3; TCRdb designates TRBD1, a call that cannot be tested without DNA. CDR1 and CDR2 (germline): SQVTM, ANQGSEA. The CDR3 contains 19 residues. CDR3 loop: CSVEDQGGRSVVHPDTQYF.

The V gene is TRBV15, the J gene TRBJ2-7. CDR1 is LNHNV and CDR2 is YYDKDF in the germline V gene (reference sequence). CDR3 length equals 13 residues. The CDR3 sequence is CATSRDSGYEQYF.

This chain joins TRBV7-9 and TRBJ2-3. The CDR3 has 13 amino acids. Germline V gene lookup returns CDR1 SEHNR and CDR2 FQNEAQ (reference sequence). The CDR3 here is CASSPRGPDTQYF. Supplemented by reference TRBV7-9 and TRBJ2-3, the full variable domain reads DTGVSQNPRHKITKRGQNVTFRCDPISEHNRLYWYRQTLGQGPEFLTYFQNEAQLEKSRLLSDRFSAERPKGSFSTLEIQRTEQGDSAMYLCASSPRGPDTQYFGPGTRLTVL.

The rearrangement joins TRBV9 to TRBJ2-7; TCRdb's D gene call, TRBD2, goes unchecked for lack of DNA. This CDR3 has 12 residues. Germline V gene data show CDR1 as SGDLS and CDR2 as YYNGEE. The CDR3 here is CASSSGLDEQYF.

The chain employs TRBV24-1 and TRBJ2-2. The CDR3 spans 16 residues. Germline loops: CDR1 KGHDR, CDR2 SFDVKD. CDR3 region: CATSDKDMRNTGELFF.

The chain's CDR3 is CASSADRYQPQHF. V usage is TRBV18 and J usage is TRBJ1-5; TCRdb indicates TRBD1, and absent DNA this call remains unverified. The CDR3 spans 13 residues. Germline loops: CDR1 KGHSH, CDR2 LQKENI.

Here the CDR3 reads CASSLFGDRNEQFF. This chain links TRBV7-2 with TRBJ2-1. The CDR3 is 14 residues long. The germline gives CDR1 SGHTA, CDR2 FQGNSA.

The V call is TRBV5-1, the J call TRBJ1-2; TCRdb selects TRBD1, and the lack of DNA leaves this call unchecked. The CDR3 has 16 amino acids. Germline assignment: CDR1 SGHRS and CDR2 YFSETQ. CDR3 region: CASSQLGQGATYGYTF.